This TCR beta chain emerged from a study of blood T cell repertoires in COVID-19. Study summary: Material from acute and convalescent COVID-19 was sourced from the United States, Italy and Spain.

Repertoires were generated with immunoSEQ multiplex PCR, while TCRdb's copy carries only in-frame clones and drops some. This table has roughly 150,000 clones, roughly 85% appearing once. The CDR3 runs to 15 residues. Germline CDR1 is GTSNPN and CDR2 is SVGIG (reference sequence). V lost 1 base and J lost 0; bases outside the gene matches: 3. The J gene is TRBJ1-2, the V gene TRBV30, with 9 positions matching TRBD1. The clonotype originates from a human donor in a cohort sampled during active COVID-19. The sequenced material came from peripheral blood. CDR3 amino acids: CAWSAGQGTNYGYTF. The CDR3 region has the DNA TGTGCCTGGAGTGCAGGACAGGGGACTAACTATGGCTACACCTTC. Full variable domain (outside the CDR3, taken from reference TRBV30 and TRBJ1-2): SQTIHQWPATLVQPVGSPLSLECTVEGTSNPNLYWYRQAAGRGLQLLFYSVGIGQISSEVPQNLSASRPQDRQFILSSKKLLLSDSGFYLCAWSAGQGTNYGYTFGSGTRLTVV.